This TCR beta chain is drawn from a study of CD8 T cells in Susac syndrome. Study-level background: Sequenced Susac syndrome patients included five or six with clinically active disease and eight in remission.

Study-level points and caveats: It was acknowledged in the study that its TCR sequencing and HLA analysis involved a relatively small number of individuals.

Random hexamers served to reverse transcribe roughly 0.5 to 1 ug RNA. TCRdb called the immunoSEQ multiplex PCR reads again in MiXCR, with one record for every CDR3 protein. The sample contains 200,000 to 250,000 distinct CDR3 sequences, about 95% of which appear only once. Concerning this clonotype itself: Its antigen remains unknown.

With 4 bases removed from V and 6 bases from J, the gap between germline ends came to 18 bases. This CDR3 is built from 14 residues. The V gene's germline CDR1 is DFQATT and CDR2 SNEGSKA (reference sequence). Blood CD8+ and CD4+ T cells underwent high-throughput TCR beta sequencing. Negative isolation was applied to CD8+ and CD4+ T cells, and FACS enrichment was applied to TEMRA cells. This clonotype originated in a human donor with Susac syndrome. The J gene is TRBJ2-5, the V gene TRBV20-1, with D possibly matching TRBD2 (6 bases). The specimen was CD4+ T cells from PBMCs. CDR3 residues: CSAIPGPGGKTQYF. The CDR3, as DNA: TGCAGTGCTATACCGGGGCCAGGAGGGAAGACCCAGTACTTC.